This T cell receptor beta chain stems from a study of cytomegalovirus exposure and HLA in healthy donors. Overall study: From 150 million to 200 million T cells, an earlier analysis saw roughly 110 million unique TCR beta sequences.

Per the germline V gene, CDR1 is MNHEY and CDR2 is SMNVEV (reference sequence). With V trimmed by 7 bases and J by 5 bases, 5 bases remained unmatched. The CDR3 length is 14 residues. Primers for the PCR totalled 60 Vbeta and 13 Jbeta. Libraries were prepared by immunoSEQ multiplex PCR; TCRdb keeps only in-frame clonotypes and omits some of them. Here the sample spans some 200,000 clones, about 81% being singletons. This receptor was taken from a woman between 45 and 65 years old in good health and CMV-seropositive. V gene TRBV27 combines with J gene TRBJ1-6; 7 nucleotides agree with TRBD1. The specimen sequenced was PBMCs. CDR3 in amino acids: CASKTQGNNSPLHF. The CDR3 DNA reads as TGTGCCAGCAAGACACAGGGGAATAATTCACCCCTCCACTTT.